This T cell receptor (beta chain) appears in the sequencing data of a study of T cells in Graves' hyperthyroidism and ophthalmopathy. CDR1 is LGHDT, CDR2 YNNKEL, per germline (reference sequence). The CDR3 is made up of 12 amino acids. V shed 0 bases and J shed 8 bases, with 7 bases lying between them. Regions amplified from RNA transcripts were the TCR beta CDR3 regions. Primed by the HTBI set, a first-round RT-PCR was run on the TCR CDR3. TCRdb ran MiXCR on the multiplex PCR reads and lists one entry per CDR3 protein. Found here are hundreds of thousands of distinct CDR3 sequences, 15% to 20% of them singletons; the top ten hold over 45%. This clonotype was picked up a small number of times.

Sequencing was done on a sample of blood. V and J are TRBV3-1 and TRBJ1-2; no reliable D call. The source of this sequence is a middle-aged man with Graves' ophthalmopathy. CDR3 loop: CASSQESGGYTF. CDR3 nucleotides: TGTGCCAGCAGCCAAGAATCCGGGGGCTACACCTTC.